This is a list of T cell receptor beta chains from one sample in a study of blood T cell repertoires in COVID-19. Data came from immunoSEQ multiplex PCR; TCRdb stores just in-frame clones and leaves some out. The repertoire holds a few hundred thousand clones, with about 88% as singletons. The sample taken for sequencing was peripheral blood. The receptor set was obtained from a man in his 60s who had recovered from COVID-19. CDR3s include the opening cysteine and the closing phenylalanine or tryptophan. Fields, in order: CDR3 length, D gene, J gene, V gene, clone size, CDR3 DNA, CDR3 protein. A D gene is named only where the DNA matches it firmly. The size of a clone is reported for some rows only, either as once, few or many, or as a class for expanded clones.

len: 16
d_gene: TRBD2
j_gene: TRBJ2-2
v_gene: TRBV27
abundance: .
CDR3nt: TGTGCCAGCAGTTTATCAGGACTAGCGGGTTCCGGGGAGCTGTTTTTT
CDR3aa: CASSLSGLAGSGELFF

len: 16
d_gene: TRBD2
j_gene: TRBJ2-5
v_gene: TRBV9
abundance: .
CDR3nt: TGTGCCAGCAGCGTAGGTGGGCTAGCGGGGCAAGAGACCCAGTACTTC
CDR3aa: CASSVGGLAGQETQYF

len: 17
d_gene: TRBD2
j_gene: TRBJ2-5
v_gene: TRBV4-2
abundance: .
CDR3nt: TGTGCCAGCAGCCAAGGGGGACTAGATGGCCCACAAGAGACCCAGTACTTC
CDR3aa: CASSQGGLDGPQETQYF

len: 15
d_gene: TRBD2
j_gene: TRBJ2-3
v_gene: TRBV7-9
abundance: .
CDR3nt: TGTGCCAGCCCGGGGGGGTGGGAAAGCACAGATACGCAGTATTTT
CDR3aa: CASPGGWESTDTQYF

len: 13
d_gene: .
j_gene: TRBJ2-7
v_gene: TRBV30
abundance: .
CDR3nt: TGTGCCTGGAGTGTACCAGGGACTCACAAGCAGTACTTC
CDR3aa: CAWSVPGTHKQYF

len: 13
d_gene: .
j_gene: TRBJ1-1
v_gene: TRBV9
abundance: .
CDR3nt: TGTGCCAGCAGCGTAGTGATCGGGACTGAAGCTTTCTTT
CDR3aa: CASSVVIGTEAFF

len: 15
d_gene: TRBD1
j_gene: TRBJ1-1
v_gene: TRBV6-2/TRBV6-3
abundance: .
CDR3nt: TGTGCCAGCAGTCCCTCGACAGGGGTAAACACTGAAGCTTTCTTT
CDR3aa: CASSPSTGVNTEAFF

len: 15
d_gene: TRBD1
j_gene: TRBJ1-2
v_gene: TRBV30
abundance: .
CDR3nt: TGTGCCTGGTCCGTCGGGACAGGGGGAGGTTATGGCTACACCTTC
CDR3aa: CAWSVGTGGGYGYTF

len: 18
d_gene: TRBD1
j_gene: TRBJ2-5
v_gene: TRBV18
abundance: .
CDR3nt: TGTGCCAGCTCGCGATTAAGTCCGGGACAGGGGGCCCAAGAGACCCAGTACTTC
CDR3aa: CASSRLSPGQGAQETQYF

len: 14
d_gene: .
j_gene: TRBJ1-6
v_gene: TRBV25-1
abundance: once
CDR3nt: TGTGCCAGCAGTGCTCGGCAGGGGAATTCACCCCTCCACTTT
CDR3aa: CASSARQGNSPLHF

len: 14
d_gene: TRBD2
j_gene: TRBJ2-3
v_gene: TRBV7-2
abundance: .
CDR3nt: TGTGCCAGCAGCCTCCCGGGGGGGGCAGATACGCAGTATTTT
CDR3aa: CASSLPGGADTQYF

len: 14
d_gene: .
j_gene: TRBJ2-3
v_gene: TRBV7-3
abundance: .
CDR3nt: TGTGCCAGCAGTTCTCAGGGGGGCGCAGATACGCAGTATTTT
CDR3aa: CASSSQGGADTQYF

len: 12
d_gene: TRBD1
j_gene: TRBJ1-2
v_gene: TRBV28
abundance: .
CDR3nt: TGTGCCAACCGGGACAGCAACTATGGCTACACCTTC
CDR3aa: CANRDSNYGYTF

len: 14
d_gene: TRBD2
j_gene: TRBJ2-1
v_gene: TRBV9
abundance: .
CDR3nt: TGTGCCAGCAGCGTTGGCGGGGGAAAGAATGAGCAGTTCTTC
CDR3aa: CASSVGGGKNEQFF

len: 14
d_gene: .
j_gene: TRBJ2-7
v_gene: TRBV18
abundance: once
CDR3nt: TGTGCCAGCTCACCACGCGACAGCCTCTACGAGCAGTACTTC
CDR3aa: CASSPRDSLYEQYF

len: 13
d_gene: TRBD1
j_gene: TRBJ1-1
v_gene: TRBV6-5
abundance: .
CDR3nt: TGTGCCAGCGCCCAGACAGGGGACACTGAAGCTTTCTTT
CDR3aa: CASAQTGDTEAFF

len: 14
d_gene: TRBD1
j_gene: TRBJ2-7
v_gene: TRBV5-1
abundance: .
CDR3nt: TGCGCCAGCAGCTTACGGACAGGGTCCTACGAGCAGTACTTC
CDR3aa: CASSLRTGSYEQYF

len: 18
d_gene: TRBD2
j_gene: TRBJ2-5
v_gene: TRBV5-6
abundance: .
CDR3nt: TGTGCCAGCAGCCGAGCTGGGAGGGGCGTTACCCTCGGGGAGACCCAGTACTTC
CDR3aa: CASSRAGRGVTLGETQYF

len: 15
d_gene: .
j_gene: TRBJ2-1
v_gene: TRBV10-1
abundance: .
CDR3nt: TGCGCCAGCAGTGAGACAGTGCGCTCCTACAATGAGCAGTTCTTC
CDR3aa: CASSETVRSYNEQFF

len: 15
d_gene: TRBD1
j_gene: TRBJ1-4
v_gene: TRBV2
abundance: once
CDR3nt: TGTGCCAGCATCGGGGACAGGGGAGTGGGCGAAAAACTGTTTTTT
CDR3aa: CASIGDRGVGEKLFF

len: 15
d_gene: .
j_gene: TRBJ2-2
v_gene: TRBV7-8
abundance: .
CDR3nt: TGTGCCAGCAGCTTACTAGCCCTCAACACCGGGGAGCTGTTTTTT
CDR3aa: CASSLLALNTGELFF

len: 14
d_gene: .
j_gene: TRBJ2-5
v_gene: TRBV3-1/TRBV3-2
abundance: .
CDR3nt: TGTGCCAGCAGCTATAGGGGGGGGCAAGAGACCCAGTACTTC
CDR3aa: CASSYRGGQETQYF

len: 14
d_gene: TRBD2
j_gene: TRBJ2-5
v_gene: TRBV27
abundance: few
CDR3nt: TGTGCCAGCAGTTTCCGGGGGGGCCAAGAGACCCAGTACTTC
CDR3aa: CASSFRGGQETQYF

len: 13
d_gene: TRBD1
j_gene: TRBJ2-7
v_gene: TRBV24-1
abundance: .
CDR3nt: TGTGCCACCTCAGGACAGGGGGCTCGCGAGCAGTACTTC
CDR3aa: CATSGQGAREQYF

len: 16
d_gene: TRBD1
j_gene: TRBJ1-1
v_gene: TRBV10-2
abundance: .
CDR3nt: TGCGCCAGCAGTGAGTCGAGGACAGGGGGGAACACTGAAGCTTTCTTT
CDR3aa: CASSESRTGGNTEAFF

len: 15
d_gene: .
j_gene: TRBJ1-5
v_gene: TRBV6-2/TRBV6-3
abundance: .
CDR3nt: TGTGCCAGCAGCGTGCAGCCCCCCGGGGGTCAGCCCCAGCATTTT
CDR3aa: CASSVQPPGGQPQHF

len: 14
d_gene: TRBD1
j_gene: TRBJ2-7
v_gene: TRBV27
abundance: .
CDR3nt: TGTGCCAGCAGTACCCGGGACAGACCCTACGAGCAGTACTTC
CDR3aa: CASSTRDRPYEQYF

len: 15
d_gene: .
j_gene: TRBJ2-5
v_gene: TRBV19
abundance: .
CDR3nt: TGTGCCAGTAGTATGTTAGCAGGGGTGAGGGAGACCCAGTACTTC
CDR3aa: CASSMLAGVRETQYF

len: 15
d_gene: TRBD1
j_gene: TRBJ2-7
v_gene: TRBV5-6
abundance: .
CDR3nt: TGTGCCAGCAGCTCCGGGACAGGGGTCGCCTACGAGCAGTACTTC
CDR3aa: CASSSGTGVAYEQYF

len: 13
d_gene: .
j_gene: TRBJ2-5
v_gene: TRBV5-1
abundance: once
CDR3nt: TGCGCCAGCAGCTCATGGTCGCGAGAGACCCAGTACTTC
CDR3aa: CASSSWSRETQYF

len: 15
d_gene: TRBD2
j_gene: TRBJ2-2
v_gene: TRBV2
abundance: .
CDR3nt: TGTGCCAGCAGTGGCCTACTAGGGAGGGGCGGGCAGCTGTTTTTT
CDR3aa: CASSGLLGRGGQLFF

len: 18
d_gene: .
j_gene: TRBJ1-6
v_gene: TRBV6-2/TRBV6-3
abundance: .
CDR3nt: TGTGCCAGCAGTTACTCGAGGCGGGAGAGCTCCTATAATTCACCCCTCCACTTT
CDR3aa: CASSYSRRESSYNSPLHF

len: 20
d_gene: TRBD2
j_gene: TRBJ2-1
v_gene: TRBV4-2
abundance: .
CDR3nt: TGTGCCAGCAGCCAAGATTTAGCTGGGCTAGCGGGGGGGCGGGGTAATGAGCAGTTCTTC
CDR3aa: CASSQDLAGLAGGRGNEQFF

len: 15
d_gene: TRBD1
j_gene: TRBJ2-2
v_gene: TRBV30
abundance: .
CDR3nt: TGTGCCTGGAGCCAGAGTAGGGGGCAATCCGGGGAGCTGTTTTTT
CDR3aa: CAWSQSRGQSGELFF

len: 16
d_gene: TRBD1
j_gene: TRBJ1-6
v_gene: TRBV5-1
abundance: .
CDR3nt: TGCGCCAGCAGCTTGCTCTGGACAGGGGATTATTCACCCCTCCACTTT
CDR3aa: CASSLLWTGDYSPLHF

len: 16
d_gene: .
j_gene: TRBJ2-3
v_gene: TRBV5-1
abundance: .
CDR3nt: TGCGCCAGCAGCTTGGTTGGGGGGAAAAGCACAGATACGCAGTATTTT
CDR3aa: CASSLVGGKSTDTQYF

len: 16
d_gene: .
j_gene: TRBJ2-1
v_gene: TRBV5-1
abundance: .
CDR3nt: TGCGCCAGCAGCTTGGGGGACATTAAAGGGGACAATGAGCAGTTCTTC
CDR3aa: CASSLGDIKGDNEQFF

len: 14
d_gene: .
j_gene: TRBJ1-2
v_gene: TRBV7-9
abundance: .
CDR3nt: TGTGCCAGCACCCGGGGAGGAGGGGAGAGGGGCTACACCTTC
CDR3aa: CASTRGGGERGYTF

len: 19
d_gene: .
j_gene: TRBJ1-5
v_gene: TRBV30
abundance: .
CDR3nt: TGTGCCTGGAGTGTAGTAAGATCAGGGATTGGGCTTAGCAATCAGCCCCAGCATTTT
CDR3aa: CAWSVVRSGIGLSNQPQHF

len: 18
d_gene: TRBD2
j_gene: TRBJ2-2
v_gene: TRBV7-8
abundance: .
CDR3nt: TGTGCCAGCAGCTTAGGGACTAGCGGGGGGGCGAACACCGGGGAGCTGTTTTTT
CDR3aa: CASSLGTSGGANTGELFF

len: 15
d_gene: .
j_gene: TRBJ1-5
v_gene: TRBV7-2
abundance: .
CDR3nt: TGTGCCAGCAGAATGGGGGGAAGTGTGGGTCAGCCCCAGCATTTT
CDR3aa: CASRMGGSVGQPQHF

len: 18
d_gene: .
j_gene: TRBJ1-2
v_gene: TRBV4-2
abundance: .
CDR3nt: TGTGCCAGCAGCCAAGATCTTGGTTCCGCGGGCCTAAGTTATGGCTACACCTTC
CDR3aa: CASSQDLGSAGLSYGYTF

len: 11
d_gene: .
j_gene: TRBJ1-2
v_gene: TRBV7-2
abundance: once
CDR3nt: TGTGCCAGCAGCTTGGGACTAGGCTACACCTTC
CDR3aa: CASSLGLGYTF

len: 16
d_gene: .
j_gene: TRBJ1-5
v_gene: TRBV6-2/TRBV6-3
abundance: few
CDR3nt: TGTGCCAGCAGTTACTCGGAGGGGAGGGGGAATCAGCCCCAGCATTTT
CDR3aa: CASSYSEGRGNQPQHF

len: 13
d_gene: TRBD1
j_gene: TRBJ1-2
v_gene: TRBV5-1
abundance: .
CDR3nt: TGCGCCAGCAGCCGGACAGGGGCGAACGGCTACACCTTC
CDR3aa: CASSRTGANGYTF

len: 12
d_gene: .
j_gene: TRBJ1-4
v_gene: TRBV19
abundance: .
CDR3nt: TGTGCCAGTAGTAAGCAGGTGGGAAAACTGTTTTTT
CDR3aa: CASSKQVGKLFF

len: 14
d_gene: .
j_gene: TRBJ2-5
v_gene: TRBV3-1/TRBV3-2
abundance: .
CDR3nt: TGTGCCAGCAGTTTCGGGACACCACAAGAGACCCAGTACTTC
CDR3aa: CASSFGTPQETQYF

len: 16
d_gene: TRBD2
j_gene: TRBJ2-7
v_gene: TRBV6-2/TRBV6-3
abundance: .
CDR3nt: TGTGCCAGCAGCCGGAGGGGAGCGGGGGGTACCTACGAGCAGTACTTC
CDR3aa: CASSRRGAGGTYEQYF

len: 15
d_gene: TRBD2
j_gene: TRBJ2-3
v_gene: TRBV5-8
abundance: few
CDR3nt: TGTGCCAGCAGCGACATTAGCGGGGGCACAGATACGCAGTATTTT
CDR3aa: CASSDISGGTDTQYF

len: 15
d_gene: .
j_gene: TRBJ1-2
v_gene: TRBV5-5
abundance: .
CDR3nt: TGTGCCAGCAGCTTGGATATGGGACAAAACTATGGCTACACCTTC
CDR3aa: CASSLDMGQNYGYTF

len: 15
d_gene: .
j_gene: TRBJ1-1
v_gene: TRBV4-1
abundance: once
CDR3nt: TGCGCCAGCAGCCAAGTCCCTAGGGGTTTCACTGAAGCTTTCTTT
CDR3aa: CASSQVPRGFTEAFF

len: 15
d_gene: TRBD1
j_gene: TRBJ2-7
v_gene: TRBV7-9
abundance: .
CDR3nt: TGTGCCAGCAGCTTAGCCCCACAGGGGGCCTACGAGCAGTACTTC
CDR3aa: CASSLAPQGAYEQYF

len: 16
d_gene: TRBD1
j_gene: TRBJ2-5
v_gene: TRBV12-5
abundance: .
CDR3nt: TGTGCTAGTGGTGGTCTGGGACAGGGGAAACAAGAGACCCAGTACTTC
CDR3aa: CASGGLGQGKQETQYF

len: 14
d_gene: TRBD1
j_gene: TRBJ2-7
v_gene: TRBV10-3
abundance: .
CDR3nt: TGTGCCATCAGTGTAGGAACAGGGGTAAGCGAGCAGTACTTC
CDR3aa: CAISVGTGVSEQYF

len: 13
d_gene: TRBD1
j_gene: TRBJ1-2
v_gene: TRBV10-3
abundance: .
CDR3nt: TGTGCCATCAGTAGGGACAGCACCTATGGCTACACCTTC
CDR3aa: CAISRDSTYGYTF

len: 16
d_gene: .
j_gene: TRBJ2-6
v_gene: TRBV18
abundance: .
CDR3nt: TGTGCCAGCTCACCACGGCCGTTCTCTGGGGCCAACGTCCTGACTTTC
CDR3aa: CASSPRPFSGANVLTF

len: 15
d_gene: TRBD2
j_gene: TRBJ2-1
v_gene: TRBV11-3
abundance: .
CDR3nt: TGTGCCAGCAGCTTAGATCGGGGGGATGAGGATGAGCAGTTCTTC
CDR3aa: CASSLDRGDEDEQFF

len: 16
d_gene: .
j_gene: TRBJ2-3
v_gene: TRBV18
abundance: .
CDR3nt: TGTGCCAGCTCACCTCCCTCGGGACTCCGCTCAGATACGCAGTATTTT
CDR3aa: CASSPPSGLRSDTQYF

len: 10
d_gene: .
j_gene: TRBJ2-3
v_gene: TRBV2
abundance: .
CDR3nt: TGTGCCAGCACGGGAGATACGCAGTATTTT
CDR3aa: CASTGDTQYF

len: 16
d_gene: .
j_gene: TRBJ1-1
v_gene: TRBV10-1
abundance: .
CDR3nt: TGCGCCACCAAGAAGACGCTCCTCCCGGAGGACACTGAAGCTTTCTTT
CDR3aa: CATKKTLLPEDTEAFF